This TCR beta chain stems from a study of blood T cell repertoires in COVID-19. About the research overall: There were acute and convalescent COVID-19 samples, and they came from the United States, Italy and Spain.

V shed 0 bases and J shed 5 bases, with 16 bases lying between them. Germline lookup yields CDR1 SGHDN and CDR2 FVKESK. The CDR3 totals 17 residues. The assay was immunoSEQ multiplex PCR, and TCRdb's table has in-frame clones only and misses some. The repertoire holds about 120,000 clones, with approximately 78% as singletons. The sample consisted of peripheral blood. The chain carries TRBV14 and TRBJ2-2; no reliable D call. The clonotype comes from a man in his sixties or seventies with acute or convalescent COVID-19. The CDR3 sequence: CASSQDRIRSRTGELFF. CDR3 nucleotides: TGTGCCAGCAGCCAAGATCGTATCAGATCCAGGACCGGGGAGCTGTTTTTT.